What follows are 7 T cell receptor beta chains derived from one specimen sequenced in a study of blood T cell repertoires in COVID-19. Only in-frame clones appear in the TCRdb table, and some are missing; sequencing was by immunoSEQ multiplex PCR. The table records approximately 220,000 clones, approximately 92% of them present only once. Sample: PBMCs or T cells enriched from blood (not recorded which). These receptors all stem from a woman younger than 30 in a cohort exposed to, infected with or recovered from COVID-19 (not recorded which).

The CDR3 reads CASSSSGGQGTGELFF. The CDR3 bases are TGTGCCAGCAGCTCCTCGGGGGGGCAAGGAACCGGGGAGCTGTTTTTT. This sequence joins TRBV11-3 and TRBJ2-2, with 8 bases lining up with TRBD2. Germline CDR1 is SGHNT and CDR2 is YENEEA. The V and J ends lost 4 bases and 5 bases, in that order; junction bases with no gene match: 9. The CDR3 spans 16 residues.

The CDR3, as DNA: TGCAGCACGGGACAGGGAAACACTGAAGCTTTCTTT. Its protein is CSTGQGNTEAFF. V gene TRBV29-1 combines with J gene TRBJ1-1, with 9 bases that match TRBD1. Losses at the gene ends were 8 bases for V and 2 bases for J; bases not matched to a gene: 3. The CDR3 has 12 amino acids. Germline V gene data show CDR1 as SQVTM and CDR2 as ANQGSEA.

As DNA, the CDR3 is TGCGCCAGCAGTGATAAGCGGGGGATCCCTCCCTACGAGCAGTACTTC. Protein sequence: CASSDKRGIPPYEQYF. The V gene is TRBV10-2, the J gene TRBJ2-7; 8 nucleotides match TRBD2. This CDR3 comprises 16 residues. With 3 bases clipped from V and 2 bases from J, the junction kept 9 bases outside the gene matches. Germline V gene sequence: CDR1 WSHSY, CDR2 SAAADI.

J is TRBJ2-7 and V is TRBV5-6; a possible D gene is TRBD1 (5 bases). Per the germline V gene, CDR1 is SGHDT and CDR2 is YYEEEE. With 5 bases removed from V and 5 bases from J, the gap between germline ends came to 20 bases. The CDR3 runs 15 residues. As DNA, the CDR3 is TGTGCCAGCAGTCTAATACCGCAGGGTGTGGACGAGCAGTACTTC. This sequence encodes CASSLIPQGVDEQYF.

This clone was observed a single time. The chain couples TRBV27 to TRBJ2-3, with 10 bases matching TRBD2. The germline V gene has CDR1 MNHEY and CDR2 SMNVEV (reference sequence). The CDR3 spans 15 residues. The ends lost 6 bases at V and 6 bases at J; junction bases unmatched: 9. CDR3 sequence: CASSRQLAGIDTQYF. In nucleotides, the CDR3 is TGTGCCAGCAGCCGACAACTAGCGGGAATTGATACGCAGTATTTT.

The V call is TRBV5-1, the J call TRBJ2-1; D ambiguous. Trimming pared 1 base from V and 5 bases from J, leaving 19 bases between. Germline V CDR1 and CDR2: SGHRS, YFSETQ. CDR3 size: 17 residues. The DNA of the CDR3 is TGCGCCAGCAGCTTGTTTAATTTCCCGATTCAGGACAATGAGCAGTTCTTC. This encodes CASSLFNFPIQDNEQFF.

This clone was picked up a small number of times. The chain is built from TRBV10-1 and TRBJ1-1; the D gene is possibly TRBD1 (5 bases). Trimming stripped 3 bases from V and 4 bases from J, with 15 bases between. Per germline, CDR1 WNHNN and CDR2 SYGVQD (reference sequence). There are 15 residues in the CDR3. In DNA form, the CDR3 reads TGCGCCAGCAGTGACTGGGGACGGGGGATCACTGAAGCTTTCTTT. Translated: CASSDWGRGITEAFF.